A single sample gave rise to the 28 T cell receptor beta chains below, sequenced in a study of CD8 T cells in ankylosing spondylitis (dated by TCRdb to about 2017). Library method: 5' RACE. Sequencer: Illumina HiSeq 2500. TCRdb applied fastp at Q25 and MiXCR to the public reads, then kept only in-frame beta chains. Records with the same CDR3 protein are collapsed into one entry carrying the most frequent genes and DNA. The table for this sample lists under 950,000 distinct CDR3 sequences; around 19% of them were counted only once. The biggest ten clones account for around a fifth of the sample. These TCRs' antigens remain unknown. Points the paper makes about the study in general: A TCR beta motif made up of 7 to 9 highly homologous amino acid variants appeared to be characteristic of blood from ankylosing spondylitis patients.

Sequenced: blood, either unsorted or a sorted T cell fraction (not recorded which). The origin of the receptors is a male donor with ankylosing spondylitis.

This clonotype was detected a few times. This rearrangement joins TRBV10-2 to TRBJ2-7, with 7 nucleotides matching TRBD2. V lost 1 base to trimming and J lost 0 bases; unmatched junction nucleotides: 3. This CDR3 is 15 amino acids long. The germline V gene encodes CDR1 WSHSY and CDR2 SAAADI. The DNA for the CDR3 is TGCGCCAGCAGTGAGTGGGGGGGGACCTCCTACGAGCAGTACTTC. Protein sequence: CASSEWGGTSYEQYF.

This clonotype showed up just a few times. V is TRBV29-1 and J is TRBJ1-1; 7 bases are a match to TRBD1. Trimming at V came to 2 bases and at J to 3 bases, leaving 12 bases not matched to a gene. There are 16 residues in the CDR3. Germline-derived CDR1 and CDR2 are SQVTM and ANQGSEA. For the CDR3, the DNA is TGCAGCGTTGAAAAAGGAATGGTCAGGGGGTACACTGAAGCTTTCTTT. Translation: CSVEKGMVRGYTEAFF.

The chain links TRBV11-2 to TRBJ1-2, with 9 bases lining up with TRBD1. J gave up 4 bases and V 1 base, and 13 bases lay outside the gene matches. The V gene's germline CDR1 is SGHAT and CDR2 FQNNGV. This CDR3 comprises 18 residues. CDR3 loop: CASSLGNRGRRLFYGYTF. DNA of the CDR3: TGTGCCAGCAGCTTAGGAAACAGGGGGCGCCGGCTATTCTATGGCTACACCTTC.

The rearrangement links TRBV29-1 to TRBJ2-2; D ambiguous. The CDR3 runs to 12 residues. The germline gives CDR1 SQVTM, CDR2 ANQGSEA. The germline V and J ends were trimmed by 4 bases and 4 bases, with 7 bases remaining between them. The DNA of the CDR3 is TGCAGCGTTGTAGACATCACCGGGGAGCTGTTTTTT. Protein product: CSVVDITGELFF.

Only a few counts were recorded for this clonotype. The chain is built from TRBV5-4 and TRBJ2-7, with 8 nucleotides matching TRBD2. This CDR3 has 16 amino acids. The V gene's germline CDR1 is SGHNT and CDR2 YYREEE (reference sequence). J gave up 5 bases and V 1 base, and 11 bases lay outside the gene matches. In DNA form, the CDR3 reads TGTGCCAGCAGCTTGTATCCCCGGGAGGGTTCAAACGAGCAGTACTTC. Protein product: CASSLYPREGSNEQYF.

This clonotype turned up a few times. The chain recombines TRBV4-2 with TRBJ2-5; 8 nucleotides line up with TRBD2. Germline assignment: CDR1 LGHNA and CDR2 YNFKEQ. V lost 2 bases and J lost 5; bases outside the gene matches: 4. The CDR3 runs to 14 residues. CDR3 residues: CASSQKGLGETQYF. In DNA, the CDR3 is TGTGCCAGCAGCCAAAAGGGACTAGGGGAGACCCAGTACTTC.

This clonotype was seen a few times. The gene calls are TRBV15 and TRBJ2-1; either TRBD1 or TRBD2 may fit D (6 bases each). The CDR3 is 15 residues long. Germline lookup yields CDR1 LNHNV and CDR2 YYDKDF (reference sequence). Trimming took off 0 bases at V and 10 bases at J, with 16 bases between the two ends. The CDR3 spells CATSREDRGAGEQFF. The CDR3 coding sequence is TGTGCCACCAGCAGAGAGGATAGGGGGGCGGGGGAGCAGTTCTTC.

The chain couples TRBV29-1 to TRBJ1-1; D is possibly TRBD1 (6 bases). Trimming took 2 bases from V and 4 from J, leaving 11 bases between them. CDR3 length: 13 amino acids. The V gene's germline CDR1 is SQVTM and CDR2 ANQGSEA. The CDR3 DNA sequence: TGCAGCGTTGAAAGGGGGATCGGCACTGAAGCTTTCTTT. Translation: CSVERGIGTEAFF.

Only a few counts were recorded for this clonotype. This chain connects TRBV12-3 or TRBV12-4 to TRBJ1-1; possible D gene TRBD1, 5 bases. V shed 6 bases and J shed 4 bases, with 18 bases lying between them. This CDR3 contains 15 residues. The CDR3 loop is CASRLGGGTTTEAFF. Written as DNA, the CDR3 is TGTGCCAGCAGGTTGGGGGGGGGGACGACCACTGAAGCTTTCTTT.

CDR3 amino acids: CASSLGTSGRANEQFF. The CDR3 DNA sequence: TGTGCCAGCAGCTTAGGGACTAGCGGGAGGGCTAATGAGCAGTTCTTC. The chain uses TRBV7-2 and TRBJ2-1, with TRBD2 identical over 15 bases. The CDR3 spans 16 residues. Losses at the gene ends were 1 base for V and 7 bases for J; bases not matched to a gene: 2. Germline assignment: CDR1 SGHTA and CDR2 FQGNSA.

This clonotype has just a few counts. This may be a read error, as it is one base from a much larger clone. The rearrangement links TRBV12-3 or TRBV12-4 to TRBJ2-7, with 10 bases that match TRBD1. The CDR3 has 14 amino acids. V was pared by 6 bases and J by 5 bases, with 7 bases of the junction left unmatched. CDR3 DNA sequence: TGTGCCAGCAGCCCCGGGACAGGGGCCAACGAGCAGTACTTC. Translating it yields CASSPGTGANEQYF.

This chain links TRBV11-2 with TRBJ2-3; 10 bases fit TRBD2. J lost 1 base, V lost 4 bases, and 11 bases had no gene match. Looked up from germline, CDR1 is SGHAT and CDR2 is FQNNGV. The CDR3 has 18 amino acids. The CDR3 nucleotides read TGTGCCAGCAGCTGGAGGGGTAGCGGGGGGTTGGGCACAGATACGCAGTATTTT. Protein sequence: CASSWRGSGGLGTDTQYF.

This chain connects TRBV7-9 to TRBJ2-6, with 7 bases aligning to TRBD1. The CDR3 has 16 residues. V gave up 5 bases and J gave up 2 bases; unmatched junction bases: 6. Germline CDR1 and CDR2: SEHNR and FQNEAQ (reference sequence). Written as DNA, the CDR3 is TGTGCCAGCAGCCTTACCACAGGGGCTGGGGCCAACGTCCTGACTTTC. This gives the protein CASSLTTGAGANVLTF.

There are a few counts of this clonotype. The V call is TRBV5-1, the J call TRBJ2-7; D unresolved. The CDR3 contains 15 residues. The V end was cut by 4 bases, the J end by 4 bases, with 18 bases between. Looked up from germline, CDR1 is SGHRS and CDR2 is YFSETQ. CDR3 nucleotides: TGCGCCAGCAGCGCTGGCGGAACGGGCCCGTACGAGCAGTACTTC. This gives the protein CASSAGGTGPYEQYF.

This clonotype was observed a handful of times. The CDR3: CATSDPTGRHTGELFF. The CDR3 nucleotides are TGTGCCACCAGTGATCCGACAGGGCGCCACACCGGGGAGCTGTTTTTT. V usage is TRBV24-1 and J usage is TRBJ2-2; 7 bases match TRBD1. The CDR3 loop spans 16 amino acids. The germline V gene encodes CDR1 KGHDR and CDR2 SFDVKD. The V and J ends lost 3 bases and 3 bases, in that order; junction bases with no gene match: 6.

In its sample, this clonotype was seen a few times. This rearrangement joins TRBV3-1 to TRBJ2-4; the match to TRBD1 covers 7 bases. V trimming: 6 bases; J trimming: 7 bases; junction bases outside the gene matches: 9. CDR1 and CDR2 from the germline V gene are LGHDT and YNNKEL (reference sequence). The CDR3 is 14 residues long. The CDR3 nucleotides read TGTGCCAGCAGTTTACAGGGGACGAGGAACATTCAGTACTTC. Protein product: CASSLQGTRNIQYF.

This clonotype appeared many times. CDR3 bases: TGCAGTGCTACCATCCCAAGGGCATACAATGAGCAGTTCTTC. This sequence encodes CSATIPRAYNEQFF. This chain uses TRBV20-1 with TRBJ2-1, with D hard to call. The ends were cut back, 4 bases at V and 4 bases at J, with 14 bases in the middle. Germline assignment: CDR1 DFQATT and CDR2 SNEGSKA (reference sequence). CDR3 length equals 14 residues.

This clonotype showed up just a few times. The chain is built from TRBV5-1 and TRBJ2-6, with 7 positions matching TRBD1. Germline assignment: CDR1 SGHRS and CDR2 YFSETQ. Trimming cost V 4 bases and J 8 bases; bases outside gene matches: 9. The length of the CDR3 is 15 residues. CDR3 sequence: CASSTTGSGTNVLTF. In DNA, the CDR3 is TGCGCCAGCAGCACGACAGGGAGTGGTACCAACGTCCTGACTTTC. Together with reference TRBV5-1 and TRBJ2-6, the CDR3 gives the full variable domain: KAGVTQTPRYLIKTRGQQVTLSCSPISGHRSVSWYQQTPGQGLQFLFEYFSETQRNKGNFPGRFSGRQFSNSRSEMNVSTLELGDSALYLCASSTTGSGTNVLTFGAGSRLTVL.

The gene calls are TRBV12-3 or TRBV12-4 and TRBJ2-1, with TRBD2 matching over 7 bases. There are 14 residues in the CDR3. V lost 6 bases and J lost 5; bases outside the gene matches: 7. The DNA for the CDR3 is TGTGCCAGCAGCTCCGGGACTAATGACAATGAGCAGTTCTTC. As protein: CASSSGTNDNEQFF.

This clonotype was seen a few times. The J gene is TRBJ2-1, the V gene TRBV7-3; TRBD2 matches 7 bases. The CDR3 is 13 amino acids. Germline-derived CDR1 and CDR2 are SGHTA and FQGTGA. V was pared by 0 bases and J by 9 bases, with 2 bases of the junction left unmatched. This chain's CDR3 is CASSLTWEGEQFF. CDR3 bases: TGTGCCAGCAGCTTAACGTGGGAGGGTGAGCAGTTCTTC.

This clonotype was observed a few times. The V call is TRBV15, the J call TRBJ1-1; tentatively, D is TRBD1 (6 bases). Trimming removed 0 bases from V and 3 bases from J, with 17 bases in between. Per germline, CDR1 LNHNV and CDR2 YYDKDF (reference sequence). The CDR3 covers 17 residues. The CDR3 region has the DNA TGTGCCACCAGCAGAGATTTGTCAACAGAGGGGGACACTGAAGCTTTCTTT. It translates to CATSRDLSTEGDTEAFF. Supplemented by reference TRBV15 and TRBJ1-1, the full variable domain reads DAMVIQNPRYQVTQFGKPVTLSCSQTLNHNVMYWYQQKSSQAPKLLFHYYDKDFNNEADTPDNFQSRRPNTSFCFLDIRSPGLGDTAMYLCATSRDLSTEGDTEAFFGQGTRLTVV.

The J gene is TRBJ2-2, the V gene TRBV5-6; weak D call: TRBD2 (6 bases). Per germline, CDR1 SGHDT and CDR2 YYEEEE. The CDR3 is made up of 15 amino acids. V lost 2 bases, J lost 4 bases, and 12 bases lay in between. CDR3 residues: CASSFGGIGTGELFF. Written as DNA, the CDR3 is TGTGCCAGCAGCTTCGGGGGAATTGGCACCGGGGAGCTGTTTTTT.

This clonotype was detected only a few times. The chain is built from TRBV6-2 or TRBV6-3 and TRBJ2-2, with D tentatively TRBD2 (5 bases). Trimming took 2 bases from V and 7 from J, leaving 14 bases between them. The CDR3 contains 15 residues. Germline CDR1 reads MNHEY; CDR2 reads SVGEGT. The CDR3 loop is CASSYTWEYDGELFF. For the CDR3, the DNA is TGTGCCAGCAGTTACACGTGGGAGTACGACGGGGAGCTGTTTTTT.

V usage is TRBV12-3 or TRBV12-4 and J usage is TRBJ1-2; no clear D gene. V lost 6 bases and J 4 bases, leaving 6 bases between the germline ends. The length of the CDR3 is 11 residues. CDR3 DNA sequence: TGTGCCAGCAGCGCAAGCTATGGCTACACCTTC. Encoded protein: CASSASYGYTF.

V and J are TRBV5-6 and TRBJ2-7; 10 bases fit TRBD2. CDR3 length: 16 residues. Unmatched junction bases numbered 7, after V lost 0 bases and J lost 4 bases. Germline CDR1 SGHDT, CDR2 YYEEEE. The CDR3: CASSLAASGGLYEQYF. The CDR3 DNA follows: TGTGCCAGCAGCTTGGCGGCTAGCGGGGGATTGTACGAGCAGTACTTC.

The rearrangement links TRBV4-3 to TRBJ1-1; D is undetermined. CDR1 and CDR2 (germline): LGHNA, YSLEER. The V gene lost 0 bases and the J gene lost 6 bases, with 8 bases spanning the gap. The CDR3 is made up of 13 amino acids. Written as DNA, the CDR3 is TGCGCCAGCAGCCAAGATTCGTGGGCTGAAGCTTTCTTT. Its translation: CASSQDSWAEAFF.

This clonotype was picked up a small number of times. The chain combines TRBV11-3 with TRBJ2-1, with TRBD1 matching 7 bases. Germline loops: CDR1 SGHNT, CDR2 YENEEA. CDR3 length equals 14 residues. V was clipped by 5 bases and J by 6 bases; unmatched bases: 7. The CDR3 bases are TGTGCCAGCAGCCTCCTGTCAGGGGGCAATGAGCAGTTCTTC. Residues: CASSLLSGGNEQFF.

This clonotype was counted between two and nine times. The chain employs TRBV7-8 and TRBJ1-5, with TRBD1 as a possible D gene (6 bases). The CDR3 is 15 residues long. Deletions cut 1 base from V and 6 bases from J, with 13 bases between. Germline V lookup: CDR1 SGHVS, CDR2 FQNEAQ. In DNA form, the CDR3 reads TGTGCCAGCAGCTTAGAACAGGGAGCCGGTCAGCCCCAGCATTTT. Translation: CASSLEQGAGQPQHF.